Reported below is one T cell receptor beta chain. These data originate in a study of blood T cell repertoires in COVID-19. The wider study: Sites across the United States, Italy and Spain contributed samples from acute and convalescent COVID-19.

In the original processing: Nucleated cell counts were estimated from reference gene primer amplification. Generated by immunoSEQ multiplex PCR, the TCRdb table keeps only in-frame clones and is missing some. That table supplies the V and J calls and clone size; D and trimming were determined from the DNA. The data show under 55,000 clones, less than 90% seen once. The source of this sequence is a man aged 45-60 years with acute or convalescent COVID-19. Material: peripheral blood.

The CDR3 sequence: CASSAPAGGETQYF. The CDR3 nucleotides are TGTGCCAGCAGCGCCCCGGCGGGGGGAGAGACCCAGTACTTC. The V gene is TRBV9, the J gene TRBJ2-5; 8 bases fit TRBD2. The trim removed 3 bases at V and 4 bases at J, leaving 5 bases unmatched. The CDR3 spans 14 residues. Germline CDR1 reads SGDLS; CDR2 reads YYNGEE. Based on the CDR3 plus reference TRBV9 and TRBJ2-5, the full variable domain is DSGVTQTPKHLITATGQRVTLRCSPRSGDLSVYWYQQSLDQGLQFLIQYYNGEERAKGNILERFSAQQFPDLHSELNLSSLELGDSALYFCASSAPAGGETQYFGPGTRLLVL.